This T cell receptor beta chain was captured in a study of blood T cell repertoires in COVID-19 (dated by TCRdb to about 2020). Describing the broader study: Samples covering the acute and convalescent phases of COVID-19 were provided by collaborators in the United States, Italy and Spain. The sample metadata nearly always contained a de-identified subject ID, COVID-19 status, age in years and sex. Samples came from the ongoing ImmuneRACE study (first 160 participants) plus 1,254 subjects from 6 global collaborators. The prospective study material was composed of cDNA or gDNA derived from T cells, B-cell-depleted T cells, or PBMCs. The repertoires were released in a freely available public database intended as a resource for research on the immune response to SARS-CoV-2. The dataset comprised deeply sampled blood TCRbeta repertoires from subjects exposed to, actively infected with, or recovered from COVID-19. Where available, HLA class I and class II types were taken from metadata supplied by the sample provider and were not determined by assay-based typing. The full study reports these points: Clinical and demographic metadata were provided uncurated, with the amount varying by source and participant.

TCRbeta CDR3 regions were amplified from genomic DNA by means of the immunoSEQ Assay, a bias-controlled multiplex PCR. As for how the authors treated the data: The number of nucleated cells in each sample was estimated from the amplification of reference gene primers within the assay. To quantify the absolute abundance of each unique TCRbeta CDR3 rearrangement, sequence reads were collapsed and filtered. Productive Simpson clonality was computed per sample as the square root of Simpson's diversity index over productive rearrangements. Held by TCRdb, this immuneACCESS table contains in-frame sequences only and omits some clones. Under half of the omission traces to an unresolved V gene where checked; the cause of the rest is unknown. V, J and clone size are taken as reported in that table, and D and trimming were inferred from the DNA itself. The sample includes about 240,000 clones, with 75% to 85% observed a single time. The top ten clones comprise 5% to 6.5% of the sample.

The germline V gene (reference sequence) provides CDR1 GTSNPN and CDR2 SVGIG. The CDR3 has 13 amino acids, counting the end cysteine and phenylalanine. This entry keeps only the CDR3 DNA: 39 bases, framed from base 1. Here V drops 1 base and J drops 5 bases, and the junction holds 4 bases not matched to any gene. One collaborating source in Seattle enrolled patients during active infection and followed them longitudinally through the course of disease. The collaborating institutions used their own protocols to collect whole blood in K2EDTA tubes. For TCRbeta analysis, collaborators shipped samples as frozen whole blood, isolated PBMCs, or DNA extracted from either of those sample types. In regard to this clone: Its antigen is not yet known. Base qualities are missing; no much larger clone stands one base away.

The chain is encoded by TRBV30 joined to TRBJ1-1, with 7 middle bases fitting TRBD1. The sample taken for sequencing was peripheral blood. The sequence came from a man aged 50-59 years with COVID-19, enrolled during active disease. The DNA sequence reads TGTGCCTGGAGTGCAAACAGGGGTACTGAAGCTTTCTTT. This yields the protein CAWSANRGTEAFF. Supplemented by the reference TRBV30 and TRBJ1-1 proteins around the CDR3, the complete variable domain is SQTIHQWPATLVQPVGSPLSLECTVEGTSNPNLYWYRQAAGRGLQLLFYSVGIGQISSEVPQNLSASRPQDRQFILSSKKLLLSDSGFYLCAWSANRGTEAFFGQGTRLTVV.